Detailed here is one TCR beta chain. The specificity of this receptor is unknown. No qualities accompany the bases; no much larger clone lies one base away. The data are from a study of immune characteristics of hereditary and idiopathic chronic pancreatitis. Broadly, across the study: The study profiled local pancreatic immune cells and TCRbeta repertoires in hereditary and idiopathic chronic pancreatitis compared with control organ donor pancreases. TCRbeta sequencing included a few control pancreases, roughly 7 pancreases with hereditary chronic pancreatitis and roughly six pancreases with idiopathic chronic pancreatitis. The gDNA-based approach was selected because the approach required minimal in vitro experimental manipulation of T cells infiltrating the pancreas.

The receptor library was made with the immunoSEQ multiplex PCR assay. From pancreatic genomic DNA, the TCRbeta CDR3 region along with adjacent sequences was amplified and then sequenced. In the source study's methods: Repertoire diversity was measured as a mean normalized Shannon-Wiener index, alongside productive clonality and productive rearrangement counts. The nonparametric Mann-Whitney U test was used to compare repertoire metrics between the control and chronic pancreatitis groups. A clonotype counted as shared when its CDR3beta sequence had identical amino acid composition and length across subjects. TCRdb holds this immuneACCESS table with in-frame rearrangements only. Some clones are missing; in checked studies, unresolved V genes explain under half, and the rest has no known cause. That table gives V, J and clone size, and the DNA gave D and trimming. This sample lists about 15,000 clones; more than 60% were detected once. Of the sample, approximately 15% falls within the top ten clones.

Chronic pancreatitis pancreas tissue was obtained from patients undergoing total pancreatectomy with islet autotransplantation (TPIAT). Included chronic pancreatitis patients had no known history of diabetes. Genomic DNA was extracted directly from bulk pancreas tissue, without T cell sorting, for TCRbeta sequencing. Pancreas tissues from patients and organ donors were collected consecutively at two US centers. Study-wide conclusions, independent of this receptor: Because patient tissue could be obtained only at the time of TPIAT, immune findings may have been influenced by differences in disease duration. Among about a dozen chronic pancreatitis patients, higher numbers of productive TCR rearrangements went along with higher disease severity scores, showing a positive correlation. Vbeta-Jbeta gene family usage, including TRBV10, TRBV19, TRBV23 and TRBV5, differed between hereditary and idiopathic chronic pancreatitis. Compared with controls, TCRbeta repertoire diversity was significantly higher and clonality was lower in both chronic pancreatitis groups. The study did not include chronic pancreatitis caused by alcohol use.

The CDR3 runs 11 amino acids, cysteine and phenylalanine included. The retained sequence is limited to the CDR3, 33 bases, with the frame set at the first base. At the junction V is shortened by 5 bases and J by 3 bases, with 7 bases in between. From the germline V gene, CDR1 is SQVTM and CDR2 is ANQGSEA. The rearrangement combines TRBV29-1 with TRBJ1-2, with a tentative D gene TRBD1 over 6 matching bases. The receptor was isolated from a human donor with chronic pancreatitis. The material sequenced was pancreas tissue with hereditary chronic pancreatitis. The nucleotide sequence reads as follows: TGCAGCGTTAGGACAGACTATGGCTACACCTTC. It encodes CSVRTDYGYTF.